Listed below are T cell receptor beta chains from one sample, sequenced in a study of identical twins. TCRdb reprocessed the 5' RACE reads via MiXCR and lists one record per CDR3 protein. Here the sample spans some 500,000 distinct CDR3 sequences, nearly 10% being singletons. The sample was also reused in another study, on yellow fever vaccine responses in identical twins.

Source material: PBMCs. The receptors stem from a woman younger than 35 in good health. Each CDR3 is given with its conserved first and last residue. A D gene is named only where the DNA matches it firmly. Clone size is stated in some rows and not others, as once, few, many or a class when expanded.

J: TRBJ2-3; length: 15; D: NA; size: NA; V: TRBV3-1; CDR3: CASSQWGAYTDTQYF; DNA: TGTGCCAGCAGCCAGTGGGGGGCCTACACAGATACGCAGTATTTT
J: TRBJ2-3; length: 17; D: TRBD2; size: many; V: TRBV12-5; CDR3: CASGLFTSGRATDTQYF; DNA: TGTGCTAGTGGTTTGTTTACTAGCGGGAGGGCCACAGATACGCAGTATTTT
J: TRBJ2-1; length: 15; D: TRBD2; size: NA; V: TRBV20-1; CDR3: CSARDFLRGDNEQFF; DNA: TGCAGTGCTAGAGATTTTTTGCGGGGGGACAATGAGCAGTTCTTC
J: TRBJ2-7; length: 13; D: NA; size: many; V: TRBV10-1; CDR3: CASSAGYTYEQYF; DNA: TGCGCCAGCAGTGCGGGGTACACCTACGAGCAGTACTTC
J: TRBJ1-2; length: 11; D: NA; size: many; V: TRBV12-3/TRBV12-4; CDR3: CASMRALGYTF; DNA: TGTGCCAGCATGAGGGCTTTAGGCTACACCTTC
J: TRBJ1-6; length: 16; D: NA; size: few; V: TRBV7-3; CDR3: CASSPKYGRGNSPLHF; DNA: TGTGCCAGCAGCCCTAAATATGGCCGGGGGAATTCACCCCTCCACTTT
J: TRBJ2-2; length: 15; D: TRBD2; size: NA; V: TRBV4-3; CDR3: CASSLGLAVLGELFF; DNA: TGCGCCAGCAGCCTGGGACTAGCGGTGCTTGGGGAGCTGTTTTTT
J: TRBJ2-7; length: 13; D: TRBD2; size: NA; V: TRBV27; CDR3: CASRWTSGYEQYF; DNA: TGTGCCAGCAGATGGACTAGCGGCTACGAGCAGTACTTC
J: TRBJ1-3; length: 15; D: NA; size: NA; V: TRBV7-2; CDR3: CASRPTGSSGNTIYF; DNA: TGTGCCAGCAGGCCCACAGGGAGCTCTGGAAACACCATATATTTT
J: TRBJ2-5; length: 13; D: NA; size: few; V: TRBV2; CDR3: CASTDVGQETQYF; DNA: TGTGCCAGCACCGATGTCGGGCAAGAGACCCAGTACTTC
J: TRBJ2-1; length: 18; D: TRBD2; size: NA; V: TRBV5-5; CDR3: CASSLVGGGGASYNEQFF; DNA: TGTGCCAGCAGCTTGGTCGGCGGCGGGGGGGCCTCCTACAATGAGCAGTTCTTC
J: TRBJ2-1; length: 15; D: TRBD1; size: few; V: TRBV4-1; CDR3: CASSQDDRAHNEQFF; DNA: TGCGCCAGCAGCCAAGATGACAGGGCGCACAATGAGCAGTTCTTC
J: TRBJ2-6; length: 17; D: TRBD1; size: NA; V: TRBV12-3/TRBV12-4; CDR3: CASSLAQGFTGANVLTF; DNA: TGTGCCAGCAGTTTGGCACAGGGGTTCACTGGGGCCAACGTCCTGACTTTC
J: TRBJ1-5; length: 15; D: TRBD1; size: NA; V: TRBV18; CDR3: CASSLGQPGGQPQHF; DNA: TGTGCCAGCTCCCTGGGACAGCCGGGTGGGCAGCCCCAGCATTTT
J: TRBJ1-5; length: 15; D: TRBD1; size: few; V: TRBV3-1; CDR3: CASSLTGGSGQPQHF; DNA: TGTGCCAGCAGCCTGACAGGGGGCTCCGGTCAGCCCCAGCATTTT
J: TRBJ2-7; length: 15; D: NA; size: NA; V: TRBV6-5; CDR3: CASSYSKGATYEQYF; DNA: TGTGCCAGCAGTTACTCGAAAGGGGCTACCTACGAGCAGTACTTC
J: TRBJ2-1; length: 15; D: TRBD1; size: many; V: TRBV7-2; CDR3: CASSRQRAQGSEQFF; DNA: TGTGCCAGCAGCCGACAACGAGCACAGGGGAGTGAGCAGTTCTTC
J: TRBJ2-3; length: 16; D: NA; size: many; V: TRBV5-1; CDR3: CASSLPGLPPLDTQYF; DNA: TGCGCCAGCAGCTTGCCGGGACTCCCCCCCCTAGATACGCAGTATTTT
J: TRBJ2-7; length: 14; D: TRBD1; size: once; V: TRBV6-2/TRBV6-3; CDR3: CASRTPGQGYEQYF; DNA: TGTGCCAGCAGAACTCCGGGACAGGGCTACGAGCAGTACTTC
J: TRBJ2-5; length: 18; D: TRBD1; size: few; V: TRBV4-1; CDR3: CASSRPPGQSVGGETQYF; DNA: TGCGCCAGCAGCCGGCCTCCGGGACAGAGTGTCGGTGGAGAGACCCAGTACTTC
J: TRBJ2-7; length: 12; D: NA; size: NA; V: TRBV11-2; CDR3: CASSSMAYEQYF; DNA: TGTGCCAGCAGCAGCATGGCCTACGAGCAGTACTTC
J: TRBJ2-1; length: 18; D: TRBD2; size: NA; V: TRBV10-1; CDR3: CASSAGLAGGPRGNEQFF; DNA: TGCGCCAGCAGCGCGGGACTAGCGGGAGGGCCTCGCGGCAATGAGCAGTTCTTC
J: TRBJ1-1; length: 14; D: NA; size: NA; V: TRBV12-3/TRBV12-4; CDR3: CASSFQGVGTEAFF; DNA: TGTGCCAGCAGTTTTCAAGGGGTAGGAACTGAAGCTTTCTTT
J: TRBJ2-7; length: 14; D: TRBD1; size: many; V: TRBV20-1; CDR3: CRTSTGQNSYEQYF; DNA: TGCAGGACGAGTACGGGACAGAACTCCTACGAGCAGTACTTC
J: TRBJ2-7; length: 14; D: NA; size: few; V: TRBV7-2; CDR3: CASSLVWGADEQYF; DNA: TGTGCCAGCAGCTTAGTCTGGGGGGCGGACGAGCAGTACTTC
J: TRBJ2-7; length: 16; D: NA; size: NA; V: TRBV4-1; CDR3: CASSQDDASRIYEQYF; DNA: TGCGCCAGCAGCCAAGATGACGCGTCTAGGATCTACGAGCAGTACTTC
J: TRBJ2-7; length: 13; D: NA; size: few; V: TRBV10-2; CDR3: CASSESTLGEQYF; DNA: TGCGCCAGCAGTGAGTCGACGCTCGGCGAGCAGTACTTC
J: TRBJ2-5; length: 14; D: NA; size: NA; V: TRBV7-9; CDR3: CASSFDGGTETQYF; DNA: TGTGCCAGCAGCTTCGACGGGGGCACAGAGACCCAGTACTTC
J: TRBJ2-7; length: 14; D: TRBD1; size: NA; V: TRBV20-1; CDR3: CSATWDRGPYEQYF; DNA: TGCAGTGCTACTTGGGACAGGGGGCCTTACGAGCAGTACTTC
J: TRBJ2-2; length: 15; D: TRBD2; size: NA; V: TRBV27; CDR3: CASSYLAGDTGELFF; DNA: TGTGCCAGCAGTTATCTAGCGGGAGACACCGGGGAGCTGTTTTTT
J: TRBJ2-5; length: 14; D: TRBD1; size: many; V: TRBV4-3; CDR3: CASSQGQSEETQYF; DNA: TGCGCCAGCAGCCAGGGACAGTCCGAAGAGACCCAGTACTTC
J: TRBJ2-7; length: 13; D: TRBD1; size: many; V: TRBV20-1; CDR3: CSARGDSAYEQYF; DNA: TGCAGTGCTAGAGGGGACAGCGCCTACGAGCAGTACTTC
J: TRBJ1-1; length: 12; D: NA; size: many; V: TRBV7-2; CDR3: CASLMTDTEAFF; DNA: TGTGCCAGCCTGATGACGGACACTGAAGCTTTCTTT
J: TRBJ2-3; length: 13; D: NA; size: few; V: TRBV12-3/TRBV12-4; CDR3: CASSTSSSDTQYF; DNA: TGTGCCAGCAGTACTTCCTCCTCAGATACGCAGTATTTT
J: TRBJ2-1; length: 14; D: NA; size: NA; V: TRBV6-2/TRBV6-3; CDR3: CASRRGEAYNEQFF; DNA: TGTGCCAGCAGGAGGGGGGAGGCCTACAATGAGCAGTTCTTC
J: TRBJ2-1; length: 13; D: NA; size: many; V: TRBV2; CDR3: CASSENGVNEQFF; DNA: TGTGCCAGCAGTGAAAACGGGGTCAATGAGCAGTTCTTC
J: TRBJ2-1; length: 16; D: NA; size: NA; V: TRBV24-1; CDR3: CATSDLQSDSYNEQFF; DNA: TGTGCCACCAGTGATTTGCAGAGCGACTCCTACAATGAGCAGTTCTTC
J: TRBJ2-1; length: 15; D: TRBD1; size: NA; V: TRBV6-1; CDR3: CASSQTGPSYNEQFF; DNA: TGTGCCAGCAGCCAGACAGGGCCTTCCTACAATGAGCAGTTCTTC
J: TRBJ2-7; length: 14; D: TRBD2; size: NA; V: TRBV30; CDR3: CAWTVGAGVYEQYF; DNA: TGTGCCTGGACGGTCGGAGCGGGAGTCTACGAGCAGTACTTC
J: TRBJ2-7; length: 13; D: NA; size: NA; V: TRBV10-3; CDR3: CAIGDNNSYEQYF; DNA: TGTGCCATCGGGGACAACAACTCCTACGAGCAGTACTTC
J: TRBJ1-1; length: 13; D: TRBD1; size: many; V: TRBV12-3/TRBV12-4; CDR3: CASSQTGGTEAFF; DNA: TGTGCCAGCAGCCAAACAGGGGGAACTGAAGCTTTCTTT
J: TRBJ2-7; length: 21; D: TRBD2; size: once; V: TRBV6-2/TRBV6-3; CDR3: CASRPRDLERGGGLPSKEQYF; DNA: TGTGCCAGCAGACCCAGGGACCTAGAACGGGGGGGCGGATTGCCTTCTAAAGAGCAGTACTTC
J: TRBJ2-3; length: 14; D: NA; size: many; V: TRBV29-1; CDR3: CSVPFAGGTDTQYF; DNA: TGCAGCGTTCCCTTTGCGGGTGGCACAGATACGCAGTATTTT
J: TRBJ1-1; length: 15; D: NA; size: few; V: TRBV11-2; CDR3: CASSLVPVPDTEAFF; DNA: TGTGCCAGCAGCTTAGTTCCCGTCCCCGACACTGAAGCTTTCTTT
J: TRBJ2-2; length: 14; D: TRBD2; size: few; V: TRBV28; CDR3: CASGTTGPTGELFF; DNA: TGTGCCAGCGGGACTACGGGACCCACCGGGGAGCTGTTTTTT
J: TRBJ1-2; length: 14; D: NA; size: many; V: TRBV6-5; CDR3: CASSYSGEDYGYTF; DNA: TGTGCCAGCAGTTATTCAGGGGAAGACTATGGCTACACCTTC
J: TRBJ1-4; length: 19; D: TRBD1; size: many; V: TRBV4-1; CDR3: CASSQDPQGFGSTNEKLFF; DNA: TGCGCCAGCAGCCAAGATCCACAGGGGTTCGGTTCGACTAATGAAAAACTGTTTTTT
J: TRBJ1-2; length: 13; D: TRBD1; size: NA; V: TRBV30; CDR3: CAWSVQRGLGYTF; DNA: TGTGCCTGGAGTGTACAGAGGGGGCTTGGCTACACCTTC
J: TRBJ2-5; length: 16; D: TRBD2; size: few; V: TRBV20-1; CDR3: CSASGGLGYQQETQYF; DNA: TGCAGTGCTAGCGGGGGACTAGGATATCAACAAGAGACCCAGTACTTC
J: TRBJ2-6; length: 16; D: NA; size: NA; V: TRBV3-1; CDR3: CASSRTRGSGANVLTF; DNA: TGTGCCAGCAGCCGCACAAGGGGATCTGGGGCCAACGTCCTGACTTTC
J: TRBJ2-5; length: 16; D: TRBD2; size: few; V: TRBV2; CDR3: CASSERSGGAQETQYF; DNA: TGTGCCAGCAGTGAACGTAGCGGGGGAGCACAAGAGACCCAGTACTTC